This record looks at one T cell receptor (beta chain) sequence and its context. Lactation, pregnancy, other autoimmune disease or uncontrolled infection excluded patients. Clinical symptoms, serum thyroxine and TRAb, thyroid ultrasound and orbital computed tomography together formed the diagnostic basis. These data originate in a study of T cells in Graves' hyperthyroidism and ophthalmopathy. The length of the CDR3 is 16 residues. The trim removed 9 bases at V and 1 base at J, leaving 6 bases unmatched. Germline assignment: CDR1 SNHLY and CDR2 FYNNEI. Amplification targeted TCR beta CDR3 regions from RNA transcripts. A first-round RT-PCR of the TCR CDR3 used the HTBI primer set. TCRdb processed the multiplex PCR reads anew with MiXCR; each CDR3 protein has one entry. The sample carries around 420,000 distinct CDR3 sequences, approximately 14% recorded once.

The chain couples TRBV2 to TRBJ2-2, with 12 bases identical to TRBD2. Sequenced sample: blood. The clonotype was recovered from a woman between 18 and 29 years old with Graves' hyperthyroidism. The CDR3 loop is CARSRTSGMNTGELFF. In DNA, the CDR3 is TGTGCCAGAAGTCGGACTAGCGGGATGAACACCGGGGAGCTGTTTTTT.